The next 11 T cell receptor beta chains were all read from a single sample in a study of cytomegalovirus exposure and HLA in healthy donors. The PCR ran on 60 Vbeta and 13 Jbeta primers. Method: immunoSEQ multiplex PCR; TCRdb's copy keeps in-frame clones and lacks some. The data hold some 200,000 clones, with roughly four fifths observed a single time. Sequencing was carried out using PBMCs. These TCRs come from a woman in her 50s in good health and CMV-seropositive.

This clone has more than one count but fewer than ten. The rearrangement uses TRBV9 and TRBJ1-2, with D possibly matching TRBD1 (5 bases). Germline V lookup: CDR1 SGDLS, CDR2 YYNGEE. CDR3 length: 14 residues. V was trimmed by 0 bases and J by 4 bases, leaving 10 bases between them. The CDR3 is CASSVGWGPYGYTF. The CDR3 DNA reads TGTGCCAGCAGCGTAGGGTGGGGCCCCTATGGCTACACCTTC.

There are a few counts of this clone. In DNA form, the CDR3 reads TGTGCCAGCAGCTTAGCCGGGACAGGGGGCTCCGAGCAGTACTTC. Its protein is CASSLAGTGGSEQYF. The rearrangement links TRBV7-9 to TRBJ2-7; 12 bases map to TRBD1. This CDR3 contains 15 residues. The V gene end was trimmed by 0 bases and the J gene end by 6 bases; junction bases not matched to a gene: 3. Germline V CDR1 and CDR2: SEHNR, FQNEAQ (reference sequence).

About this clone: This sample also contains other DNA sequences that code for the same CDR3. V and J are TRBV19 and TRBJ1-1, with 8 bases fitting TRBD1. From germline, CDR1 is LNHDA and CDR2 SQIVND (reference sequence). V lost 9 bases, J lost 4 bases, and 10 bases stayed unmatched. The CDR3 length is 14 residues. This CDR3 is CASSRQGAGTEAFF. The CDR3 DNA reads as TGTGCCAGCAGCCGGCAGGGGGCCGGCACTGAAGCTTTCTTT.

V usage is TRBV20-1 and J usage is TRBJ2-7; no clear D. Trimming pared 3 bases from V and 5 bases from J, leaving 8 bases between. Germline V gives CDR1 DFQATT, CDR2 SNEGSKA (reference sequence). This CDR3 region has 11 residues. The CDR3 DNA sequence: TGCAGTGCTAGTCCTGTCCACGAGCAGTACTTC. Amino acids: CSASPVHEQYF.

J is TRBJ2-1 and V is TRBV10-2, with 9 bases identical to TRBD2. Looked up from germline, CDR1 is WSHSY and CDR2 is SAAADI. The V gene end was trimmed by 4 bases and the J gene end by 6 bases; junction bases not matched to a gene: 7. The CDR3 runs 15 residues. The CDR3 DNA follows: TGCGCCAGCAGTGTAGGAGCGGGGGGCGTCAATGAGCAGTTCTTC. Its protein product is CASSVGAGGVNEQFF.

This rearrangement joins TRBV5-1 to TRBJ1-1; a possible D gene is TRBD1 (6 bases). The CDR3 runs 16 residues. Germline values: CDR1 SGHRS, CDR2 YFSETQ. With 0 bases removed from V and 1 base from J, the gap between germline ends came to 13 bases. CDR3 DNA sequence: TGCGCCAGCAGCTTGGAGGGCAGGGGTAGGAACACTGAAGCTTTCTTT. Translated: CASSLEGRGRNTEAFF.

The chain employs TRBV28 and TRBJ1-1; a weak D match, TRBD1 (5 bases). The CDR3 sequence is 15 residues long. Germline-derived CDR1 and CDR2 are MDHEN and SYDVKM. V was cut by 8 bases and J by 1 base, with 17 bases left in between. The CDR3: CASDVRGGANTEAFF. CDR3 nucleotides: TGTGCCAGCGACGTTAGGGGAGGGGCGAACACTGAAGCTTTCTTT. Full variable domain (outside the CDR3, taken from reference TRBV28 and TRBJ1-1): DVKVTQSSRYLVKRTGEKVFLECVQDMDHENMFWYRQDPGLGLRLIYFSYDVKMKEKGDIPEGYSVSREKKERFSLILESASTNQTSMYLCASDVRGGANTEAFFGQGTRLTVV.

The DNA of the CDR3 is TGCGCCAGCAGCCAATTGGGGGGTGGGCTTAACAATGAGCAGTTCTTC. It is translated as CASSQLGGGLNNEQFF. This sequence joins TRBV4-3 and TRBJ2-1; possible D gene TRBD2, 6 bases. V was cut by 2 bases and J by 5 bases, with 16 bases left in between. This CDR3 region has 16 residues. CDR1 is LGHNA, CDR2 YSLEER, per germline.

This chain uses TRBV4-2 with TRBJ2-5, with D perhaps TRBD1 (6 bases). With the DNA end fitting TRBJ2-7 better, the J assignment may be wrong. The CDR3 extends over 14 amino acids. Germline assignment: CDR1 LGHNA and CDR2 YNFKEQ. For the CDR3, the DNA is TGTGCCAGCAGCCATGCAGGGGTGTCCTACGAGCAGTACTTC. As protein: CASSHAGVSYEQYF.

This sequence joins TRBV27 and TRBJ2-7; a possible D gene is TRBD2 (6 bases). Germline V gene data show CDR1 as MNHEY and CDR2 as SMNVEV (reference sequence). The CDR3 contains 13 residues. Trimming cost V 2 bases and J 4 bases, with 9 bases left between them. CDR3 residues: CASSLRGGYEQYF. In DNA form, the CDR3 reads TGTGCCAGCAGTTTAAGGGGAGGTTACGAGCAGTACTTC.

The chain uses TRBV5-5 and TRBJ1-1; 8 bases map to TRBD1. The V and J ends lost 0 bases and 4 bases, in that order; junction bases with no gene match: 11. Germline-derived CDR1 and CDR2 are SGHKS and YYEKEE (reference sequence). This CDR3 is built from 17 residues. The chain's CDR3 is CASSLGFQGAGGTEAFF. The CDR3 DNA sequence: TGTGCCAGCAGCTTGGGGTTTCAGGGGGCGGGCGGCACTGAAGCTTTCTTT.